This T cell receptor (beta chain) was observed in a study of beta chain features in type 1 diabetes. Via CD45RO/CCR7/CD25/CD127/CD95/CD27, cells of the CD4+ naive, central memory, regulatory and stem cell-like memory subsets were sorted. Isolated RNA was reverse transcribed in full, so expressed TCRB transcripts were sequenced. TCRdb's copy holds only in-frame clones and misses some; the assay was immunoSEQ multiplex PCR. In the table there are approximately 140,000 clones, under 60% of which are singletons. The V gene's germline CDR1 is SGHTA and CDR2 FQGNSA. The CDR3 spans 13 residues. The V and J ends lost 3 bases and 4 bases respectively, with 8 bases between them.

The specimen sequenced was Tregs from blood. This chain joins TRBV7-2 and TRBJ2-3; no definite D call. This clonotype was sampled from a man younger than 35 in good health. CDR3 in amino acids: CASSFALSDTQYF. The CDR3 region has the DNA TGTGCCAGCAGCTTCGCGCTATCAGATACGCAGTATTTT.